The rows below give T cell receptor beta chains drawn from one sample of a study of molecular identifiers for immune sequencing clone quantification. Via MiXCR, TCRdb re-called the PCR reads, giving one row per CDR3 protein. The profile covers roughly 320,000 distinct CDR3 sequences, with 24% appearing a single time and about 0.71% taken by the ten largest. The sample taken for sequencing was naive CD8+ T cells from blood, with Jurkat cell RNA spiked in. These TCRs come from a human donor in good health. Some libraries in this study had Jurkat cell RNA spiked in. Each CDR3 is given with its conserved first and last residue.

J gene,CDR3 length,V gene,CDR3 protein
TRBJ2-1,15,TRBV7-9,CASSLVKGVGPPRFF
TRBJ1-5,15,TRBV30,CAWSPPDRANQPQHF
TRBJ2-7,15,TRBV13,CASSGPDQGIYEQYF
TRBJ1-2,17,TRBV14,CASSQGGPGLRTGEITF
TRBJ1-4,12,TRBV7-9,CASSFLSEKLFF
TRBJ2-3,13,TRBV9,CASSVARTDTQYF
TRBJ1-6,15,TRBV7-9,CASSARGEGTSPLHF
TRBJ2-7,15,TRBV30,CAWSASGRALDEQYF
TRBJ1-1,13,TRBV12-3/TRBV12-4,CASSLNRVSGAFF
TRBJ2-3,11,TRBV29-1,CSVVGAGTQYF
NA,16,TRBV7-9,CASSLAGTGQHNEQYF
TRBJ2-3,12,TRBV3-1,CASSHSADTQYF